Shown below are 12 T cell receptor beta chains from a single sample sequenced in a study of sequential checkpoint blockade in melanoma. Clones were read by immunoSEQ multiplex PCR, and TCRdb kept only the in-frame ones, dropping some. The table includes approximately 31,000 clones, 80% to 90% detected once. Treatment here: randomized to nivolumab then ipilimumab (arm A) or the reverse (arm B). The material was CD8+ T cells sorted from blood (inferred from file names), obtained from a patient given nivolumab and ipilimumab in sequence. The receptors here all came from a human donor with melanoma.

In DNA form, the CDR3 reads TGTGCCAGCAGGCCACTAAGGGACAGGGGTGGGGATACGCAGTATTTT. Its protein product is CASRPLRDRGGDTQYF. This sequence joins TRBV27 and TRBJ2-3; 10 positions agree with TRBD1. This CDR3 comprises 16 residues. The V segment lost 6 bases and the J segment 6 bases; nucleotides outside the gene matches: 12. Germline CDR1 and CDR2: MNHEY and SMNVEV (reference sequence).

The chain has TRBV6-1 and TRBJ2-7; D possibly corresponds to TRBD2 (5 bases). V gave up 7 bases and J gave up 2 bases, with 15 bases separating them. The CDR3 covers 14 residues. Germline assignment: CDR1 MNHNS and CDR2 SASEGT. The chain's CDR3 is CASNPGGIPYEQYF. The CDR3, as DNA: TGTGCCAGCAACCCAGGAGGAATCCCCTACGAGCAGTACTTC.

The chain carries TRBV9 and TRBJ2-7; 7 nucleotides match TRBD2. With 0 bases clipped from V and 4 bases from J, the junction kept 4 bases outside the gene matches. Per germline, CDR1 SGDLS and CDR2 YYNGEE. The CDR3 contains 14 residues. The CDR3 sequence is CASSVVGGVYEQYF. For the CDR3, the DNA is TGTGCCAGCAGCGTAGTGGGAGGGGTTTACGAGCAGTACTTC.

CDR3 sequence (DNA): TGTGCCAGCAGCCCGAGTCCCCACGAGCAGTACTTC. It specifies CASSPSPHEQYF. The J gene is TRBJ2-7, the V gene TRBV11-2, with D hard to call. Deletions cut 5 bases from V and 5 bases from J, with 10 bases between. CDR1 and CDR2 (germline): SGHAT, FQNNGV. There are 12 residues in the CDR3.

V is TRBV15 and J is TRBJ2-5, with D maybe TRBD2 (6 bases). The better agreement between TRBJ2-7 and the DNA end casts doubt on the J call. Per the germline V gene, CDR1 is LNHNV and CDR2 is YYDKDF (reference sequence). The CDR3 has 14 residues. CDR3 region: CAISTGGTGREQYF. The CDR3 region has the DNA TGTGCCATCTCGACCGGGGGAACTGGCCGCGAGCAGTACTTC.

V and J are TRBV4-1 and TRBJ2-1; 8 positions agree with TRBD1. From germline, CDR1 is MGHRA and CDR2 YSYEKL. The CDR3 spans 17 residues. J was trimmed by 4 bases and V by 3 bases; bases with no gene match: 11. The CDR3 DNA sequence: TGCGCCAGCAGCCACCGAATGACAGGGGAGATTTACAATGAGCAGTTCTTC. The encoded protein is CASSHRMTGEIYNEQFF.

The chain recombines TRBV28 with TRBJ1-6, with TRBD1 matching 9 bases. Germline CDR1 MDHEN, CDR2 SYDVKM. After removal of 6 bases from V and 12 bases from J, the junction contained 6 bases not matched to a gene. The CDR3 consists of 13 residues. CDR3 DNA sequence: TGTGCCAGCAGGCGGACAGGGGAGGGACCCCTCCACTTT. It encodes CASRRTGEGPLHF.

This chain joins TRBV6-6 and TRBJ2-3; 9 bases agree with TRBD2. With 10 bases clipped from V and 5 bases from J, the junction kept 13 bases outside the gene matches. Germline V gives CDR1 MNHNY, CDR2 SVGAGI (reference sequence). This CDR3 region has 15 residues. In DNA form, the CDR3 reads TGTGCCATCAAGAAAGAGCGGGAGGACGTAGATACGCAGTATTTT. This translates into CAIKKEREDVDTQYF.

The chain carries TRBV19 and TRBJ1-2; 10 positions agree with TRBD1. Germline CDR1 LNHDA, CDR2 SQIVND (reference sequence). This CDR3 contains 17 residues. J lost 1 base, V lost 6 bases, and 11 bases had no gene match. CDR3: CASRSRDRGPYNYGYTF. The CDR3 DNA reads TGTGCCAGTAGGTCCCGGGACAGGGGACCCTATAACTATGGCTACACCTTC.

This clone was seen just once. The V call is TRBV10-3, the J call TRBJ2-6, with 10 bases fitting TRBD1. Per the germline V gene, CDR1 is ENHRY and CDR2 is SYGVKD. This CDR3 has 16 amino acids. After removal of 8 bases from V and 2 bases from J, the junction contained 6 bases not matched to a gene. The CDR3, as DNA: TGTGCCATCTCCGGGACAGGGGTCACTGGGGCCAACGTCCTGACTTTC. It is translated as CAISGTGVTGANVLTF.

The rearrangement links TRBV19 to TRBJ1-5; D is perhaps TRBD1 (6 bases). V dropped 5 bases and J dropped 4 bases, with 9 bases sitting between them. The CDR3 loop spans 13 amino acids. CDR1 LNHDA and CDR2 SQIVND come from the germline V gene (reference sequence). CDR3 in amino acids: CASSVDRNQPQHF. The CDR3 DNA follows: TGTGCCAGTAGTGTCGACAGGAATCAGCCCCAGCATTTT.

V gene TRBV28 combines with J gene TRBJ1-1; D gene ambiguous. Germline V gives CDR1 MDHEN, CDR2 SYDVKM. This CDR3 spans 13 amino acids. V was clipped by 6 bases and J by 2 bases, with 10 bases between them. Here the CDR3 reads CASSLAENTEAFF. DNA of the CDR3: TGTGCCAGCAGCCTGGCGGAAAACACTGAAGCTTTCTTT.